The clone carrying this T cell receptor beta chain was counted a few times. Germline and junction disagree at one end, which may indicate a read error. The data derive from a study of blood T cells in healthy people across ages. Next came a second PCR, run for roughly 6 to 11 cycles, which used a sample-barcoded 5' primer along with a J-beta primer mix. TCRdb re-called the 5' RACE reads with MiXCR, one entry per CDR3 protein. The table has fewer than 1,200,000 distinct CDR3 sequences, approximately 25% seen once. The data also belong to a second study, concerning T cells of mothers and their children.

The source material was blood. This sequence was found in a girl aged 2 to 10 in good health.

As DNA, the CDR3 is TGCGCCAGCAGCTTACCCGGCTCGGTTTTGTCCGACACCGGGGAGCAGTTTTTT. Translating it yields CASSLPGSVLSDTGEQFF. The rearrangement links TRBV5-1 to TRBJ2-2, with D perhaps matching TRBD2 (5 bases). The CDR3 is made up of 18 amino acids. Per germline, CDR1 SGHRS and CDR2 YFSETQ. Variable domain in full (rest from reference TRBV5-1 and TRBJ2-2): KAGVTQTPRYLIKTRGQQVTLSCSPISGHRSVSWYQQTPGQGLQFLFEYFSETQRNKGNFPGRFSGRQFSNSRSEMNVSTLELGDSALYLCASSLPGSVLSDTGEQFFGEGSRLTVL.